What follows are 10 T cell receptor beta chains derived from one specimen sequenced in a study of blood T cell repertoires in COVID-19 (dated by TCRdb to about 2020). The protocol used for the library was the immunoSEQ multiplex PCR assay. Sourced from immuneACCESS, this table was stored by TCRdb with only in-frame sequences that have V and J called. A share of the clones is absent; for the studies checked, an unresolved V gene accounts for under half, and the remainder has no known explanation. The sample yields around 380,000 clones; roughly four fifths were counted once. In total, the top ten clones hold 0.85% to 1.3% of the sample. Input material: peripheral blood. These receptor sequences come from a human donor with acute or convalescent COVID-19. The donor label of this sample is uncertain.

Worth noting for this clone: Other DNA sequences in this sample translate to the same CDR3. V gene TRBV5-1 combines with J gene TRBJ1-6; 8 bases match TRBD1. The CDR3 consists of 14 residues. J was trimmed by 7 bases and V by 0 bases; bases with no gene match: 0. Looked up from germline, CDR1 is SGHRS and CDR2 is YFSETQ. The CDR3 DNA sequence: TGCGCCAGCAGCTTGGGACAGGGGAATTCACCCCTCCACTTT. Translation: CASSLGQGNSPLHF.

The CDR3 nucleotides are TGTGCCAGCAGAAGAGAACAGGGGCTCCGGGGAAACACCATATATTTT. This encodes CASRREQGLRGNTIYF. The chain combines TRBV28 with TRBJ1-3, with 7 bases aligning to TRBD1. V shed 6 bases and J 4 bases; nucleotides not matched to a gene: 12. The CDR3 has 16 residues. Germline assignment: CDR1 MDHEN and CDR2 SYDVKM. Full variable domain (outside the CDR3, taken from reference TRBV28 and TRBJ1-3): DVKVTQSSRYLVKRTGEKVFLECVQDMDHENMFWYRQDPGLGLRLIYFSYDVKMKEKGDIPEGYSVSREKKERFSLILESASTNQTSMYLCASRREQGLRGNTIYFGEGSWLTVV.

CDR3 in DNA: TGTGCCAGCAGTTTCTACAGGGACCTAAACTATGGCTACACCTTC. This codes for CASSFYRDLNYGYTF. The chain is built from TRBV28 and TRBJ1-2; a weak D match, TRBD1 (6 bases). Trimming left V 3 bases short and J 2 bases short, with 13 bases between. The CDR3 totals 15 residues. Per germline, CDR1 MDHEN and CDR2 SYDVKM.

The chain joins TRBV5-1 to TRBJ2-5; 8 bases agree with TRBD1. Looked up from germline, CDR1 is SGHRS and CDR2 is YFSETQ. V lost 2 bases to trimming and J lost 2 bases; unmatched junction nucleotides: 5. The CDR3 has 15 residues. CDR3 protein: CASSLQTGGQETQYF. The CDR3, as DNA: TGCGCCAGCAGCTTACAAACAGGGGGTCAAGAGACCCAGTACTTC.

The chain recombines TRBV5-1 with TRBJ1-6; 12 positions match TRBD1. Looked up from germline, CDR1 is SGHRS and CDR2 is YFSETQ. CDR3 size: 19 residues. V lost 1 base and J lost 7; bases outside the gene matches: 12. CDR3 residues: CASSLTGTGGVSGNSPLHF. CDR3 coding DNA: TGCGCCAGCAGCTTGACCGGGACAGGGGGCGTCTCGGGGAATTCACCCCTCCACTTT. Using reference TRBV5-1 and TRBJ1-6 for the parts outside the CDR3, the full variable domain is KAGVTQTPRYLIKTRGQQVTLSCSPISGHRSVSWYQQTPGQGLQFLFEYFSETQRNKGNFPGRFSGRQFSNSRSEMNVSTLELGDSALYLCASSLTGTGGVSGNSPLHFGNGTRLTVT.

J is TRBJ2-1 and V is TRBV27, with 15 bases fitting TRBD2. CDR3 length: 15 amino acids. Per the germline V gene, CDR1 is MNHEY and CDR2 is SMNVEV (reference sequence). Losses at the gene ends were 7 bases for V and 6 bases for J; bases not matched to a gene: 4. CDR3 nucleotide sequence: TGTGCCAGCAAACTGGGACTAGCGGGGGGCAATGAGCAGTTCTTC. Protein product: CASKLGLAGGNEQFF.

The rearrangement links TRBV6-4 to TRBJ2-1; 9 bases map to TRBD2. With 3 bases clipped from V and 0 bases from J, the junction kept 0 bases outside the gene matches. Germline V lookup: CDR1 MRHNA, CDR2 SNTAGT. CDR3 length: 15 amino acids. The CDR3 sequence: CASSETSGSYNEQFF. In DNA form, the CDR3 reads TGTGCCAGCAGTGAGACTAGCGGCTCCTACAATGAGCAGTTCTTC.

This clone was recorded a few times. The chain uses TRBV27 and TRBJ1-1; perhaps TRBD1 as D (6 bases). The CDR3 consists of 14 residues. Trimming removed 0 bases at V and 9 bases at J, with 14 bases between. CDR1 is MNHEY, CDR2 SMNVEV, per germline (reference sequence). The CDR3, as DNA: TGTGCCAGCAGTTTATCGACGGGCAGGGGAAAAGCTTTCTTT. Encoded protein: CASSLSTGRGKAFF.

V gene TRBV2 combines with J gene TRBJ2-5; D is ambiguous. Per the germline V gene, CDR1 is SNHLY and CDR2 is FYNNEI. The CDR3 loop spans 11 amino acids. V was clipped by 6 bases and J by 2 bases, with 4 bases between them. The CDR3 loop is CASRAQETQYF. The DNA of the CDR3 is TGTGCCAGCAGGGCTCAAGAGACCCAGTACTTC.

This chain's CDR3 is CASSLSGGSYEQYF. In DNA, the CDR3 is TGTGCCAGCAGCCTGAGCGGGGGAAGCTACGAGCAGTACTTC. The V call is TRBV7-6, the J call TRBJ2-7; 8 bases map to TRBD2. From germline, CDR1 is SGHVS and CDR2 FNYEAQ. J was trimmed by 3 bases and V by 5 bases; bases with no gene match: 6. The CDR3 has 14 amino acids. Using reference TRBV7-6 and TRBJ2-7 for the parts outside the CDR3, the full variable domain is GAGVSQSPRYKVTKRGQDVALRCDPISGHVSLYWYRQALGQGPEFLTYFNYEAQQDKSGLPNDRFSAERPEGSISTLTIQRTEQRDSAMYRCASSLSGGSYEQYFGPGTRLTVT.